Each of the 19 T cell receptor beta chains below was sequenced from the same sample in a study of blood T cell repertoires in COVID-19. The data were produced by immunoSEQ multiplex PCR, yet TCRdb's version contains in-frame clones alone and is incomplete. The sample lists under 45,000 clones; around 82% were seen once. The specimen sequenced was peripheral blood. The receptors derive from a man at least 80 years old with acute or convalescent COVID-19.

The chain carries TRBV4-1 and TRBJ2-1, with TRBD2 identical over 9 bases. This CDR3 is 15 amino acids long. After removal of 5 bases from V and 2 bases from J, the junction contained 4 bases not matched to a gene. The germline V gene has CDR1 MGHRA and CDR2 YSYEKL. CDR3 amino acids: CASSKAGGTYNEQFF. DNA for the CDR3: TGCGCCAGCAGCAAAGCGGGAGGAACCTACAATGAGCAGTTCTTC.

CDR3 sequence reads: CASSGKTDWNTEAFF. The CDR3 bases are TGTGCCAGCAGCGGAAAGACAGACTGGAACACTGAAGCTTTCTTT. The chain links TRBV5-4 to TRBJ1-1, with a tentative D call TRBD1 (5 bases). The CDR3 length is 15 residues. In germline, CDR1 is SGHNT, CDR2 YYREEE (reference sequence). Trimming pared 4 bases from V and 1 base from J, leaving 14 bases between.

The CDR3 DNA follows: TGTGCCAGCAGAACGGGACAGGGTGGCTATGGCTACACCTTC. It encodes CASRTGQGGYGYTF. The chain employs TRBV6-5 and TRBJ1-2; 9 bases are a match to TRBD1. The germline V gene has CDR1 MNHEY and CDR2 SVGAGI. CDR3 length: 14 amino acids. V lost 6 bases, J lost 4 bases, and 6 bases stayed unmatched.

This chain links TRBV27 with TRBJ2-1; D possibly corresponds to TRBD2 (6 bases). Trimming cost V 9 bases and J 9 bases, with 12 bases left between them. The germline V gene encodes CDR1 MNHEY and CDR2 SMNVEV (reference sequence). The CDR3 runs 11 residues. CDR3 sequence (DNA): TGTGCCAGGGGGGTCGGGGGTGAGCAGTTCTTC. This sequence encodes CARGVGGEQFF.

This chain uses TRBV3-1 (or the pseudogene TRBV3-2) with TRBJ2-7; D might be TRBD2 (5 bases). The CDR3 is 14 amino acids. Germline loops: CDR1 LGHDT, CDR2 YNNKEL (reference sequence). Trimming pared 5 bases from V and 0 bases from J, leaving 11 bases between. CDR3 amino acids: CASSELGSSYEQYF. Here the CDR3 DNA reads TGTGCCAGCAGCGAACTAGGGAGCTCCTACGAGCAGTACTTC.

The DNA for the CDR3 is TGTGCCAGCACTAGAGCTAACTATGGCTACACCTTC. It codes for CASTRANYGYTF. The chain joins TRBV2 to TRBJ1-2; D uncertain. Germline CDR1 is SNHLY and CDR2 is FYNNEI. The CDR3 extends over 12 amino acids. V was clipped by 7 bases and J by 0 bases, with 6 bases between them.

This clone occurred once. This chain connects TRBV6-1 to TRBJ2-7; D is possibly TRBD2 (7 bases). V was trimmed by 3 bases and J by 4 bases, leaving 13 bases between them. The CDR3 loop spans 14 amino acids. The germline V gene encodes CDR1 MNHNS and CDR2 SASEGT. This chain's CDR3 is CASSENRGAYEQYF. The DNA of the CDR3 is TGTGCCAGCAGTGAGAATCGGGGGGCGTACGAGCAGTACTTC.

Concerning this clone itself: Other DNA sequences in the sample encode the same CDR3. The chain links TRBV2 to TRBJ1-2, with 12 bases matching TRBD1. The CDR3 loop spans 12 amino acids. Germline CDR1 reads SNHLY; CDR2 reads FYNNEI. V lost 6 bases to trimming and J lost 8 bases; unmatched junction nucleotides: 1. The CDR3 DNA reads TGTGCCAGCAGCGGGACAGGGGGCGGCTACACCTTC. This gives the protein CASSGTGGGYTF.

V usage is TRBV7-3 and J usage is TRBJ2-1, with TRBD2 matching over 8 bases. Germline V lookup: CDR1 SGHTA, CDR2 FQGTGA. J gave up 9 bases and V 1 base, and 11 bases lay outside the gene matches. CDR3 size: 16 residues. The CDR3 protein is CASSLRGASGQGEQFF. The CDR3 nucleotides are TGTGCCAGCAGCTTAAGGGGCGCTAGCGGGCAGGGTGAGCAGTTCTTC.

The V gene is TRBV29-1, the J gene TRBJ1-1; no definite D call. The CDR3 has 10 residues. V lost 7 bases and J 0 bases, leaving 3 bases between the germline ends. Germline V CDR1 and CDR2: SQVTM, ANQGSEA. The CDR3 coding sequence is TGCAGCGCCATGAACACTGAAGCTTTCTTT. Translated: CSAMNTEAFF.

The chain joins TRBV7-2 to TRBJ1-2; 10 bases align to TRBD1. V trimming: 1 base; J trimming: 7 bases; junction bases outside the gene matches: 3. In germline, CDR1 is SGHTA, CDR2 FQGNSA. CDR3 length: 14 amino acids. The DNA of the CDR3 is TGTGCCAGCAGCTTAGGACAGGGGGCTCCTGGCTACACCTTC. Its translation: CASSLGQGAPGYTF.

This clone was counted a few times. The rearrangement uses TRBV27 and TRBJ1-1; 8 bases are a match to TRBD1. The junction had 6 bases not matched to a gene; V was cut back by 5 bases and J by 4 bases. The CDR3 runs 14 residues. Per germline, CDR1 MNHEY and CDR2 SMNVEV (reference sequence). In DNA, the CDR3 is TGTGCCAGCAGTCCCCGGGACAGGCTCACTGAAGCTTTCTTT. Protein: CASSPRDRLTEAFF.

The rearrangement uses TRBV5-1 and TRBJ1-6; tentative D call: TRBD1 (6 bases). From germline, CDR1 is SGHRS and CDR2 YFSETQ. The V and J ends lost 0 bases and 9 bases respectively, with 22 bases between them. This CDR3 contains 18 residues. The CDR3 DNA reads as TGCGCCAGCAGCTTGGGGCCCGTGGACAGAGGGTCAGGTTCACCCCTCCACTTT. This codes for CASSLGPVDRGSGSPLHF.

The CDR3 is CASSEWTGPNYGYTF. In DNA form, the CDR3 reads TGTGCCAGCAGTGAATGGACAGGCCCTAACTATGGCTACACCTTC. The chain combines TRBV6-1 with TRBJ1-2, with 7 bases fitting TRBD1. This CDR3 is 15 amino acids long. CDR1 is MNHNS and CDR2 is SASEGT in the germline V gene. V dropped 2 bases and J dropped 0; count of bases not matched to a gene: 3.

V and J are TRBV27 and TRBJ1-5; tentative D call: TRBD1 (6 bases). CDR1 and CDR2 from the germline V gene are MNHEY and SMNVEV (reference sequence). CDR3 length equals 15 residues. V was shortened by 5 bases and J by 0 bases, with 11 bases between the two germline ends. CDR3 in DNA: TGTGCCAGCAGTCCCGGGACATCTAGCAATCAGCCCCAGCATTTT. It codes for CASSPGTSSNQPQHF.

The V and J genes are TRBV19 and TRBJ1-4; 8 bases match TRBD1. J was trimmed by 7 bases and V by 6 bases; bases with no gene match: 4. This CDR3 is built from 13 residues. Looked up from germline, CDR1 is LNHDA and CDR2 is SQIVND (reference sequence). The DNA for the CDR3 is TGTGCCAGTAGCAGGGGGCTGGGTGAAAAACTGTTTTTT. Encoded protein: CASSRGLGEKLFF.

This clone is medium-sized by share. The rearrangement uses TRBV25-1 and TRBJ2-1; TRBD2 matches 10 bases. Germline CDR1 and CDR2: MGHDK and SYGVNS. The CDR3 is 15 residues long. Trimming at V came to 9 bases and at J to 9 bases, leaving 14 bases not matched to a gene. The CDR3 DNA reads TGTGCCAGTTCCCAAGCGGGAGGGGCCCAGGGTGAGCAGTTCTTC. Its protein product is CASSQAGGAQGEQFF. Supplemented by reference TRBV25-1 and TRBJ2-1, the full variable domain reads EADIYQTPRYLVIGTGKKITLECSQTMGHDKMYWYQQDPGMELHLIHYSYGVNSTEKGDLSSESTVSRIRTEHFPLTLESARPSHTSQYLCASSQAGGAQGEQFFGPGTRLTVL.

The CDR3 nucleotides read TGTGCCAGCAGCGCAACGAAACCGGACAGGCTCTCTGGAAACACCATATATTTT. Residues: CASSATKPDRLSGNTIYF. This chain uses TRBV9 with TRBJ1-3, with TRBD1 matching over 7 bases. After removal of 3 bases from V and 0 bases from J, the junction contained 12 bases not matched to a gene. The CDR3 totals 18 residues. The germline CDR1 and CDR2 sequences are SGDLS and YYNGEE.

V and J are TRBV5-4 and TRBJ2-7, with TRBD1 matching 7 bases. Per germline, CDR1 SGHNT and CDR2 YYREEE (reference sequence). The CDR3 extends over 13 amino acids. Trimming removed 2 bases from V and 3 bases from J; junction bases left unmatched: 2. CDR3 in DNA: TGTGCCAGCAGCTTCCGGGACAGCTACGAGCAGTACTTC. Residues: CASSFRDSYEQYF. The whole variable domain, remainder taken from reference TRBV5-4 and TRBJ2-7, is ETGVTQSPTHLIKTRGQQVTLRCSSQSGHNTVSWYQQALGQGPQFIFQYYREEENGRGNFPPRFSGLQFPNYSSELNVNALELDDSALYLCASSFRDSYEQYFGPGTRLTVT.